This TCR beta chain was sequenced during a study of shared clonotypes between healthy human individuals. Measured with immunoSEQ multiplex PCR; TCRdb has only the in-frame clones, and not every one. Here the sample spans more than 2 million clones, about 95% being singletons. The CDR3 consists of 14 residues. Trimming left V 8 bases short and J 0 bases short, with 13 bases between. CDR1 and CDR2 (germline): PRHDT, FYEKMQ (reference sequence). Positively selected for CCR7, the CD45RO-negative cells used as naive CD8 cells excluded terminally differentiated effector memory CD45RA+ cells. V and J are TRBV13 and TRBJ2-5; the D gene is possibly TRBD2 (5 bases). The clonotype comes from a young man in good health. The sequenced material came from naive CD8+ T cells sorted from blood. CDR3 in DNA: TGTGCCAGCGCCGTCGCCGGGGACCAAGAGACCCAGTACTTC. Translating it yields CASAVAGDQETQYF.